This passage covers 17 T cell receptor beta chains from one sample sequenced in a study of shared clonotypes between healthy human individuals. Naive CD8 cells were CD45RO-negative, positively selected for CCR7, excluding terminally differentiated effector memory CD45RA+ cells. The protocol was immunoSEQ multiplex PCR, while the TCRdb copy is restricted to in-frame clones and leaves out a portion. The repertoire holds roughly 810,000 clones, with about 97% as singletons. Sample: naive CD8+ T cells sorted from blood. The origin of the receptors is a man in his thirties or forties in good health.

The genes are TRBV29-1 and TRBJ2-1; maybe TRBD1 (5 bases). Germline V CDR1 and CDR2: SQVTM, ANQGSEA. V lost 3 bases and J 5 bases, leaving 14 bases between the germline ends. This CDR3 region has 14 residues. The CDR3 reads CSVDLSGLDNEQFF. The CDR3 DNA is TGCAGCGTTGATTTGTCAGGGCTGGACAATGAGCAGTTCTTC.

The V and J genes are TRBV29-1 and TRBJ2-1; 10 positions match TRBD2. This CDR3 comprises 17 residues. V dropped 3 bases and J dropped 7; count of bases not matched to a gene: 15. Germline CDR1 and CDR2: SQVTM and ANQGSEA. The CDR3 coding sequence is TGCAGCGTTGATTTTCTAGCGGGAGAGGTCTTTTCGAATGAGCAGTTCTTC. This codes for CSVDFLAGEVFSNEQFF.

The chain's CDR3 is CASSQDERTGGIGELFF. The DNA of the CDR3 is TGCGCCAGCAGCCAAGATGAGAGGACAGGGGGCATCGGGGAGCTGTTTTTT. The chain joins TRBV4-3 to TRBJ2-2; 11 bases are shared with TRBD1. J gave up 7 bases and V 0 bases, and 7 bases lay outside the gene matches. The CDR3 contains 17 residues. Germline values: CDR1 LGHNA, CDR2 YSLEER.

In DNA form, the CDR3 reads TGCAGCGTTGAAGGGGACGGCGCTGTCTACGAGCAGTACTTC. It specifies CSVEGDGAVYEQYF. The V and J genes are TRBV29-1 and TRBJ2-7; D may correspond to TRBD1 or TRBD2 (5 bases each). This CDR3 spans 14 amino acids. CDR1 is SQVTM and CDR2 is ANQGSEA in the germline V gene. V dropped 1 base and J dropped 3 bases, with 13 bases sitting between them.

This chain connects TRBV27 to TRBJ2-1; 8 bases map to TRBD1. Germline V gene data show CDR1 as MNHEY and CDR2 as SMNVEV (reference sequence). V dropped 4 bases and J dropped 9; count of bases not matched to a gene: 8. The CDR3 consists of 14 residues. The CDR3 here is CASSYGQGGAEQFF. The CDR3 DNA reads as TGTGCCAGCAGTTACGGACAGGGAGGTGCTGAGCAGTTCTTC.

This clone has just one count. The V gene is TRBV19, the J gene TRBJ1-4; no firm D call. Trimming pared 4 bases from V and 0 bases from J, leaving 12 bases between. Germline-derived CDR1 and CDR2 are LNHDA and SQIVND (reference sequence). The CDR3 spans 16 residues. CDR3 residues: CASSTVETATNEKLFF. The CDR3 coding sequence is TGTGCCAGTAGTACTGTGGAGACGGCAACTAATGAAAAACTGTTTTTT. The full variable domain, with the rest looked up from reference TRBV19 and TRBJ1-4, is DGGITQSPKYLFRKEGQNVTLSCEQNLNHDAMYWYRQDPGQGLRLIYYSQIVNDFQKGDIAEGYSVSREKKESFPLTVTSAQKNPTAFYLCASSTVETATNEKLFFGSGTQLSVL.

This CDR3 reads CASSQDFQGVWYEQYF. CDR3 in DNA: TGCGCCAGCAGCCAAGATTTTCAGGGAGTTTGGTACGAGCAGTACTTC. V usage is TRBV4-3 and J usage is TRBJ2-7, with D perhaps assigned TRBD1 or TRBD2 (5 bases each). This CDR3 comprises 16 residues. Germline CDR1 and CDR2: LGHNA and YSLEER. V was cut by 0 bases and J by 4 bases, with 16 bases left in between.

The chain uses TRBV7-9 and TRBJ2-1; D might be TRBD1 or TRBD2, each matching 5 bases. This CDR3 has 13 amino acids. Trimming pared 5 bases from V and 9 bases from J, leaving 14 bases between. Germline loops: CDR1 SEHNR, CDR2 FQNEAQ (reference sequence). The CDR3 protein is CASSPTVGGEQFF. Here the CDR3 DNA reads TGTGCCAGCAGCCCGACGGTTGGGGGTGAGCAGTTCTTC.

The chain links TRBV2 to TRBJ2-7, with 10 bases lining up with TRBD1. This CDR3 is built from 15 residues. Germline V lookup: CDR1 SNHLY, CDR2 FYNNEI. Unmatched junction bases numbered 3, after V lost 1 base and J lost 3 bases. CDR3 amino acids: CASSEGDRGYYEQYF. In DNA form, the CDR3 reads TGTGCCAGCAGTGAAGGGGACAGGGGATACTACGAGCAGTACTTC.

V and J are TRBV7-9 and TRBJ2-7; the D gene could be TRBD1 or TRBD2 (5 bases each). Per germline, CDR1 SEHNR and CDR2 FQNEAQ (reference sequence). Trimming cost V 5 bases and J 3 bases, with 17 bases left between them. The CDR3 length is 15 residues. The CDR3 nucleotides are TGTGCCAGCAGCCCCTCGAGGGGTGTCTTCTACGAGCAGTACTTC. Protein product: CASSPSRGVFYEQYF.

The genes are TRBV7-6 and TRBJ1-2; tentative D call: TRBD1 (5 bases). The CDR3 loop spans 14 amino acids. V lost 5 bases to trimming and J lost 3 bases, with 13 bases between them. The germline V gene has CDR1 SGHVS and CDR2 FNYEAQ. CDR3 bases: TGTGCCAGCAGCCCGGCGGGGGGGTACTATGGCTACACCTTC. It is translated as CASSPAGGYYGYTF.

The V call is TRBV29-1, the J call TRBJ2-2, with TRBD1 identical over 7 bases. This CDR3 is built from 15 residues. Germline CDR1 reads SQVTM; CDR2 reads ANQGSEA. V was clipped by 8 bases and J by 5 bases; unmatched bases: 14. CDR3 residues: CSFGGDRAQTGELFF. DNA for the CDR3: TGCAGCTTCGGAGGAGACAGGGCCCAAACCGGGGAGCTGTTTTTT.

The gene calls are TRBV6-5 and TRBJ2-7; TRBD2 agrees at 8 bases. Trimming at V came to 4 bases and at J to 3 bases, leaving 8 bases not matched to a gene. The CDR3 runs to 15 residues. CDR1 is MNHEY, CDR2 SVGAGI, per germline. This CDR3 reads CASSWGSGKSYEQYF. The CDR3 coding sequence is TGTGCCAGCAGTTGGGGTAGCGGGAAGAGCTACGAGCAGTACTTC.

The chain recombines TRBV7-9 with TRBJ2-1; 9 bases fit TRBD2. Per germline, CDR1 SEHNR and CDR2 FQNEAQ (reference sequence). V lost 1 base to trimming and J lost 7 bases; unmatched junction nucleotides: 5. This CDR3 region has 15 residues. CDR3 in amino acids: CASSLELAGWNEQFF. The CDR3 DNA is TGTGCCAGCAGCTTAGAGCTAGCGGGATGGAATGAGCAGTTCTTC.

The rearrangement uses TRBV6-6 and TRBJ1-1; 7 bases align to TRBD1. The CDR3 is made up of 16 amino acids. V shed 4 bases, J shed 1 base, and the junction held 9 bases outside the gene matches. Looked up from germline, CDR1 is MNHNY and CDR2 is SVGAGI (reference sequence). CDR3 nucleotides: TGTGCCAGCAGTTTCGACAGGGTTTCGGAGAACACTGAAGCTTTCTTT. Its translation is CASSFDRVSENTEAFF.

This chain joins TRBV7-9 and TRBJ2-7; 9 nucleotides match TRBD2. The CDR3 covers 16 residues. J lost 3 bases, V lost 1 base, and 7 bases had no gene match. CDR1 SEHNR and CDR2 FQNEAQ come from the germline V gene (reference sequence). The chain's CDR3 is CASSLGDSGRLYEQYF. DNA for the CDR3: TGTGCCAGCAGCTTAGGGGATAGCGGGAGACTCTACGAGCAGTACTTC.

The chain uses TRBV27 and TRBJ2-2; 9 bases fit TRBD1. From germline, CDR1 is MNHEY and CDR2 SMNVEV (reference sequence). This CDR3 is 13 amino acids long. The V and J ends lost 4 bases and 6 bases, in that order; junction bases with no gene match: 0. The CDR3 spells CASSWTGAGELFF. The CDR3 DNA follows: TGTGCCAGCAGTTGGACAGGGGCCGGGGAGCTGTTTTTT.